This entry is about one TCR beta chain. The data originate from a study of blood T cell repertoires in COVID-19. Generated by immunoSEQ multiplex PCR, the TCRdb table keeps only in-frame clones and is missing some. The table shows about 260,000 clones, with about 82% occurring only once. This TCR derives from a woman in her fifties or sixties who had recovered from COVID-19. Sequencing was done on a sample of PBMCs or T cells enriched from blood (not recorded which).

CDR3 nucleotides: TGTGCCAGCAGCCCCCGCCCCGGGACTAGCGGGAGTTTTAGGGACGAGCAGTACTTC. This gives the protein CASSPRPGTSGSFRDEQYF. The chain recombines TRBV7-8 with TRBJ2-7, with 14 bases fitting TRBD2. V trimming: 5 bases; J trimming: 5 bases; junction bases outside the gene matches: 17. Germline lookup yields CDR1 SGHVS and CDR2 FQNEAQ. This CDR3 is built from 19 residues.